The 6 T cell receptor beta chains given below trace back to one sample, sequenced in a study of shared clonotypes between healthy human individuals. Assay: immunoSEQ multiplex PCR; the TCRdb copy retains only in-frame clones and omits some. The sample contains over a million clones, around 74% of which appear only once. The sequenced sample was memory CD4+ T cells sorted from blood. The subset is: CD45RA-negative fraction. The receptors originated from a man aged 18-30 years in good health.

The chain recombines TRBV15 with TRBJ2-2, with D perhaps matching TRBD2 (5 bases). CDR3 length equals 14 residues. The germline V gene encodes CDR1 LNHNV and CDR2 YYDKDF (reference sequence). The ends were cut back, 0 bases at V and 6 bases at J, with 8 bases in the middle. CDR3: CATSRDNSAGELFF. For the CDR3, the DNA is TGTGCCACCAGCAGAGATAATAGCGCCGGGGAGCTGTTTTTT.

The chain recombines TRBV6-1 with TRBJ1-5; 8 bases are a match to TRBD1. This CDR3 has 15 amino acids. Germline assignment: CDR1 MNHNS and CDR2 SASEGT. The V and J ends lost 2 bases and 7 bases, in that order; junction bases with no gene match: 7. CDR3 amino acids: CASSERQGRGQPQHF. Written as DNA, the CDR3 is TGTGCCAGCAGTGAAAGACAGGGGAGAGGACAGCCCCAGCATTTT.

This chain connects TRBV6-1 to TRBJ2-7, with unresolved D. Germline V gene data show CDR1 as MNHNS and CDR2 as SASEGT. The CDR3 totals 13 residues. V lost 8 bases, J lost 6 bases, and 17 bases lay in between. The CDR3 DNA reads TGTGCCAGCGCTGAGCGTCTCACGGGCGAGCAGTACTTC. The encoded protein is CASAERLTGEQYF.

The chain carries TRBV28 and TRBJ1-6; tentative D call: TRBD1 (6 bases). The germline V gene has CDR1 MDHEN and CDR2 SYDVKM. The CDR3 has 16 amino acids. V lost 4 bases, J lost 6 bases, and 16 bases lay in between. The CDR3 protein is CASSSMGGGGNSPLHF. The CDR3 DNA sequence: TGTGCCAGCAGTTCCATGGGGGGCGGGGGTAATTCACCCCTCCACTTT.

This chain uses TRBV28 with TRBJ1-5, with 10 bases matching TRBD1. Germline V gives CDR1 MDHEN, CDR2 SYDVKM. There are 17 residues in the CDR3. The ends lost 7 bases at V and 2 bases at J; junction bases unmatched: 11. The CDR3 region is CASNLSGTGVGNQPQHF. The CDR3 nucleotides are TGTGCCAGCAACTTGTCCGGGACAGGGGTTGGCAATCAGCCCCAGCATTTT.

The V and J genes are TRBV28 and TRBJ2-7, with D possibly TRBD2 on 6 matching bases. Germline V gene data show CDR1 as MDHEN and CDR2 as SYDVKM. The V end lost 7 bases, the J end lost 2 bases, and 18 bases lay between the germline ends. The CDR3 runs to 15 residues. The CDR3 DNA reads TGTGCCAGCAAACGGTTGCGGGACGGGGCCTACGAGCAGTACTTC. Its protein product is CASKRLRDGAYEQYF.